Listed here are 9 T cell receptor beta chains from one sample, sequenced in a study of cytomegalovirus exposure and HLA in healthy donors. The PCR ran on 60 Vbeta and 13 Jbeta primers. Here immunoSEQ multiplex PCR was the method, and the copy in TCRdb shows in-frame clones only, minus some. This repertoire shows roughly 100,000 clones, around 72% found once; its top ten account for roughly 2.1%. Sequencing input: PBMCs. The receptors shown here come from a man younger than 40 in good health and CMV-seronegative.

This clone was picked up a small number of times. The V call is TRBV5-6, the J call TRBJ1-2; 12 bases match TRBD1. The V segment lost 7 bases and the J segment 5 bases; nucleotides outside the gene matches: 12. Per the germline V gene, CDR1 is SGHDT and CDR2 is YYEEEE. The CDR3 is 16 amino acids. The CDR3 DNA sequence: TGTGCCAGCTTCCGGGACAGGGGGCCGACTTGGTATGGCTACACCTTC. Encoded protein: CASFRDRGPTWYGYTF.

The chain uses TRBV19 and TRBJ1-6; the D gene is possibly TRBD1 (5 bases). There are 12 residues in the CDR3. Germline V gives CDR1 LNHDA, CDR2 SQIVND (reference sequence). V was shortened by 7 bases and J by 10 bases, with 11 bases between the two germline ends. CDR3 amino acids: CASKGTGSPLHF. CDR3 nucleotide sequence: TGTGCCAGTAAAGGGACTGGCTCACCCCTCCACTTT.

V usage is TRBV6-1 and J usage is TRBJ2-7, with 10 bases matching TRBD1. This CDR3 is built from 13 residues. CDR1 is MNHNS and CDR2 is SASEGT in the germline V gene. The J segment lost 2 bases and the V segment lost 6 bases, leaving 1 base of the junction unmatched. CDR3: CASSDRGPYEQYF. CDR3 coding DNA: TGTGCCAGCAGCGACAGGGGGCCCTACGAGCAGTACTTC.

The chain joins TRBV28 to TRBJ2-2; 8 positions agree with TRBD1. Trimming took 7 bases from V and 0 from J; bases not matched to a gene: 4. Germline V gene sequence: CDR1 MDHEN, CDR2 SYDVKM. CDR3 length equals 15 residues. The CDR3: CASIPGGANTGELFF. The CDR3 coding sequence is TGTGCCAGCATCCCAGGGGGCGCGAACACCGGGGAGCTGTTTTTT.

In its sample, this clone was seen many times. This rearrangement joins TRBV29-1 to TRBJ2-6; D is ambiguous. V was shortened by 0 bases and J by 2 bases, with 11 bases between the two germline ends. Per germline, CDR1 SQVTM and CDR2 ANQGSEA. The CDR3 is 16 amino acids. As DNA, the CDR3 is TGCAGCGTTGAAGATCGCACAGCTCCTGGGGCCAACGTCCTGACTTTC. Translation gives CSVEDRTAPGANVLTF.

This clone was seen a few times. The chain links TRBV6-6 to TRBJ1-1, with TRBD1 matching 8 bases. With V trimmed by 4 bases and J by 0 bases, 4 bases remained unmatched. Germline V gene lookup returns CDR1 MNHNY and CDR2 SVGAGI (reference sequence). The CDR3 spans 15 residues. CDR3 nucleotide sequence: TGTGCCAGCAGTTTCCGGACAGGGATGAACACTGAAGCTTTCTTT. Amino acid sequence: CASSFRTGMNTEAFF.

The CDR3 sequence: CASSRTLGQKRTDTQYF. The DNA for the CDR3 is TGTGCCAGCAGTCGTACTCTCGGACAGAAACGCACAGATACGCAGTATTTT. V is TRBV2 and J is TRBJ2-3, with D possibly being TRBD1 (6 bases). Germline V gene data show CDR1 as SNHLY and CDR2 as FYNNEI. There are 17 residues in the CDR3. V dropped 5 bases and J dropped 1 base, with 19 bases sitting between them.

The V and J genes are TRBV28 and TRBJ2-7; 7 positions agree with TRBD1. CDR1 and CDR2 (germline): MDHEN, SYDVKM. The trim removed 5 bases at V and 9 bases at J, leaving 13 bases unmatched. The CDR3 covers 14 residues. CDR3 protein: CASSLRDSYERQYF. In DNA form, the CDR3 reads TGTGCCAGCAGTCTCCGGGACAGTTACGAGCGGCAGTACTTC.

The V and J genes are TRBV4-3 and TRBJ1-2; 7 nucleotides align to TRBD1. The CDR3 is made up of 14 amino acids. The V gene's germline CDR1 is LGHNA and CDR2 YSLEER. Trimming removed 1 base from V and 6 bases from J; junction bases left unmatched: 5. CDR3 sequence (DNA): TGCGCCAGCAGCCAAGGATCGACAGGGAATGGCTACACCTTC. Translating gives CASSQGSTGNGYTF.